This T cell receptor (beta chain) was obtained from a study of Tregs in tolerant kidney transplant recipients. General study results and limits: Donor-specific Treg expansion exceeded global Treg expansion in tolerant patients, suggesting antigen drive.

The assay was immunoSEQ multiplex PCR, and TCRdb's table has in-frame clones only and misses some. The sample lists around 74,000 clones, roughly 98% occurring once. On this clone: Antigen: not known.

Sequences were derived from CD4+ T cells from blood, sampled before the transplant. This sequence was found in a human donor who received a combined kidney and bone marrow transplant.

In DNA, the CDR3 is TGTGCCAGCAGCTTTTTTGGCTTCCCCTACGAGCAGTACTTC. Translating it yields CASSFFGFPYEQYF. The chain employs TRBV7-2 and TRBJ2-7, with no clear D. The germline CDR1 and CDR2 sequences are SGHTA and FQGNSA. Trimming stripped 3 bases from V and 2 bases from J, with 11 bases between. This CDR3 spans 14 amino acids.